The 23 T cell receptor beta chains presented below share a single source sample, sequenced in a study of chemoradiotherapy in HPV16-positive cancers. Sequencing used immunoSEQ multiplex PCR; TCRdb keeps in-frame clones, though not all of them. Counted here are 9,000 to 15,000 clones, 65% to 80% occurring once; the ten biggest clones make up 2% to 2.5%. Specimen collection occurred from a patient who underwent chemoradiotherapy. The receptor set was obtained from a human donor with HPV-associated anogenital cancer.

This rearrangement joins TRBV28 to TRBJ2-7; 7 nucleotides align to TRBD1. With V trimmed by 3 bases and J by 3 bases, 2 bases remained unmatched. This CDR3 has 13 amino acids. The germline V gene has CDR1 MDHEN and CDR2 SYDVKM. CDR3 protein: CASSLYRGYEQYF. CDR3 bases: TGTGCCAGCAGTTTGTACAGGGGCTACGAGCAGTACTTC.

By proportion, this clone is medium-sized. In DNA form, the CDR3 reads TGTGCCAGCAGCTTTCCATCAGGGGGAGAGACTCCGCCAATCTACGAGCAGTACTTC. Protein product: CASSFPSGGETPPIYEQYF. The chain combines TRBV5-6 with TRBJ2-7; 7 nucleotides line up with TRBD1. V shed 2 bases and J 3 bases; nucleotides not matched to a gene: 20. The CDR3 has 19 residues. Germline V gene data show CDR1 as SGHDT and CDR2 as YYEEEE.

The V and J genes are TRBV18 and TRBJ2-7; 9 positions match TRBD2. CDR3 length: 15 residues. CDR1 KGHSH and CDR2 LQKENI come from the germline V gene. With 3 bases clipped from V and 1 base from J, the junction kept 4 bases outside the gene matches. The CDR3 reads CASSPGLAMSYEQYF. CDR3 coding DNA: TGTGCCAGCTCACCTGGACTAGCGATGTCCTACGAGCAGTACTTC.

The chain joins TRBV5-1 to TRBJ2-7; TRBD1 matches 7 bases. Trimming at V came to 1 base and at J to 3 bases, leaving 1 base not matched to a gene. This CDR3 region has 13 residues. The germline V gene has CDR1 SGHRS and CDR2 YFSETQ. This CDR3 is CASSLRTGYEQYF. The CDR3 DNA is TGCGCCAGCAGCTTGCGGACAGGCTACGAGCAGTACTTC.

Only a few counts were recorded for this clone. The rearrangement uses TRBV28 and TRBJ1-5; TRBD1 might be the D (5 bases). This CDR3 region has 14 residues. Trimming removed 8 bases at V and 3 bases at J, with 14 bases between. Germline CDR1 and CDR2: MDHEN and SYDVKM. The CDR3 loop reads CASRWAGVNQPQHF. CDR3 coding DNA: TGTGCCAGCCGCTGGGCGGGGGTCAATCAGCCCCAGCATTTT.

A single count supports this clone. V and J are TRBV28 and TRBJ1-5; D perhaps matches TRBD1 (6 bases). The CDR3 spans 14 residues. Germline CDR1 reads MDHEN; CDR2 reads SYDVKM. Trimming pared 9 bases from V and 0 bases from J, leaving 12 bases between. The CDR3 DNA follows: TGTGCCAGTAAGTCAGGGGATAGCAATCAGCCCCAGCATTTT. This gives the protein CASKSGDSNQPQHF. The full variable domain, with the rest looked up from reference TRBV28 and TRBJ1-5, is DVKVTQSSRYLVKRTGEKVFLECVQDMDHENMFWYRQDPGLGLRLIYFSYDVKMKEKGDIPEGYSVSREKKERFSLILESASTNQTSMYLCASKSGDSNQPQHFGDGTRLSIL.

The CDR3 sequence is CASSPGASSYEQYF. DNA of the CDR3: TGTGCCAGTAGTCCCGGGGCCAGCTCCTACGAGCAGTACTTC. This sequence joins TRBV19 and TRBJ2-7; D is perhaps TRBD1 or TRBD2 (5 bases each). There are 14 residues in the CDR3. The ends were cut back, 5 bases at V and 0 bases at J, with 11 bases in the middle. Germline lookup yields CDR1 LNHDA and CDR2 SQIVND (reference sequence).

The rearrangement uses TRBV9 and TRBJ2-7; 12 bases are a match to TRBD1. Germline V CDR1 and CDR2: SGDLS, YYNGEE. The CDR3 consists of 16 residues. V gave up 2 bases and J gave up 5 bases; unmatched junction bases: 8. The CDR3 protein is CASSVLPGQGAHEQYF. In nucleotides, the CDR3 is TGTGCCAGCAGCGTGTTACCGGGACAGGGGGCACACGAGCAGTACTTC.

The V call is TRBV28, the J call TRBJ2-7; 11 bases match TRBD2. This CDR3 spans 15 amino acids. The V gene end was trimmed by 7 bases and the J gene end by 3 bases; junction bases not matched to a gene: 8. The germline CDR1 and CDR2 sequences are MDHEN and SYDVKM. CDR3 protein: CASTSGLADYYEQYF. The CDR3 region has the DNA TGTGCCAGCACATCGGGACTAGCGGATTACTACGAGCAGTACTTC.

The CDR3 sequence: CASSQGLADTDTQYF. CDR3 DNA sequence: TGTGCCAGCTCACAGGGACTAGCCGACACAGATACGCAGTATTTT. This chain uses TRBV18 with TRBJ2-3; the match to TRBD2 covers 9 bases. The V and J ends lost 4 bases and 2 bases, in that order; junction bases with no gene match: 4. Germline values: CDR1 KGHSH, CDR2 LQKENI. The length of the CDR3 is 15 residues.

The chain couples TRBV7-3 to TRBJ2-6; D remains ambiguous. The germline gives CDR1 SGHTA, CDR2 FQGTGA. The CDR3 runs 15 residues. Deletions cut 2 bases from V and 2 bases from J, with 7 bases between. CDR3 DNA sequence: TGTGCCAGCAGCTTAGGACCGACTGGGGCCAACGTCCTGACTTTC. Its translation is CASSLGPTGANVLTF.

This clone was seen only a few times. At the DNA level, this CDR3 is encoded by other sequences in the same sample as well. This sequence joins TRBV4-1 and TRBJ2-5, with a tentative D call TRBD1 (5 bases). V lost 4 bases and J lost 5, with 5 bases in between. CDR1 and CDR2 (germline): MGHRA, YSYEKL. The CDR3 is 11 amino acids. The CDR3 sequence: CASSPGETQYF. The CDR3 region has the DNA TGCGCCAGCAGCCCAGGGGAGACCCAGTACTTC.

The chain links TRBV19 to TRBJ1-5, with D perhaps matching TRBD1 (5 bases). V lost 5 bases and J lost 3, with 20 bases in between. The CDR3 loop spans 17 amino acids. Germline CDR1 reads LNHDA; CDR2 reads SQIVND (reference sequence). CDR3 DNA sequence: TGTGCCAGTAGTTTACGTCTAAGGGGTTTTGACAATCAGCCCCAGCATTTT. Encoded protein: CASSLRLRGFDNQPQHF.

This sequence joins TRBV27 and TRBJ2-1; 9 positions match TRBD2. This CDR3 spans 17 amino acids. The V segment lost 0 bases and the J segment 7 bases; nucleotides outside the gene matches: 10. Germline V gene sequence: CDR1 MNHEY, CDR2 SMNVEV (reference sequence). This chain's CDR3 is CASSLSGGGALLNEQFF. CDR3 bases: TGTGCCAGCAGTTTATCCGGCGGGGGGGCCCTCTTGAATGAGCAGTTCTTC.

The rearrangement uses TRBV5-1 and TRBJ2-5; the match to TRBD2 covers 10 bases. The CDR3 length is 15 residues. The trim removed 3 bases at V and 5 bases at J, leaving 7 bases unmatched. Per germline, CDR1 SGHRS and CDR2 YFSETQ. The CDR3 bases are TGCGCCAGCAGCTCCTCTAGCGGGGGCCTCGAGACCCAGTACTTC. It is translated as CASSSSSGGLETQYF.

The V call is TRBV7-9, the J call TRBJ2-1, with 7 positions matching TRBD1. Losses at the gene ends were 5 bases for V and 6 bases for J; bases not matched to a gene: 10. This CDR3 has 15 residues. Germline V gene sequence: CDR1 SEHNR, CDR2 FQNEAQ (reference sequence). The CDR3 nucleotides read TGTGCCAGCAGCGCCTCAGGGGGTTATTCCAATGAGCAGTTCTTC. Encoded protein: CASSASGGYSNEQFF.

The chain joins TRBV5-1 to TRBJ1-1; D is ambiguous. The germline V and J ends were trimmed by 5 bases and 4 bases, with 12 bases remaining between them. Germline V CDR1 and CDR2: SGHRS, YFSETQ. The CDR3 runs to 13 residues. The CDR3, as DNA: TGCGCCAGCAGTCTGGGGTCGAGCACTGAAGCTTTCTTT. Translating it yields CASSLGSSTEAFF.

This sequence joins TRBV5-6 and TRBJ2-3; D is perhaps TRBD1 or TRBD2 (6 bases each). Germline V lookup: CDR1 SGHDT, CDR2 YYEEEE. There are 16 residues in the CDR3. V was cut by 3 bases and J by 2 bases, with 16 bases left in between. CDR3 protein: CASSYSRWGATDTQYF. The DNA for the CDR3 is TGTGCCAGCAGCTACTCTAGGTGGGGGGCCACAGATACGCAGTATTTT. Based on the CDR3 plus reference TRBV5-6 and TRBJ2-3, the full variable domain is DAGVTQSPTHLIKTRGQQVTLRCSPKSGHDTVSWYQQALGQGPQFIFQYYEEEERQRGNFPDRFSGHQFPNYSSELNVNALLLGDSALYLCASSYSRWGATDTQYFGPGTRLTVL.

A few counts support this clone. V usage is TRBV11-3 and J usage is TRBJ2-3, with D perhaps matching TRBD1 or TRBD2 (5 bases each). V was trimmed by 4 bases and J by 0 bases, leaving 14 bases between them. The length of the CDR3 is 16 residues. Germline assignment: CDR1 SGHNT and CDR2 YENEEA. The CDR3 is CASSSGTAMSTDTQYF. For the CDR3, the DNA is TGTGCCAGCAGCTCCGGGACGGCGATGAGCACAGATACGCAGTATTTT. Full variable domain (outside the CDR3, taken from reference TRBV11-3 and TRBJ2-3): EAGVVQSPRYKIIEKKQPVAFWCNPISGHNTLYWYLQNLGQGPELLIRYENEEAVDDSQLPKDRFSAERLKGVDSTLKIQPAELGDSAVYLCASSSGTAMSTDTQYFGPGTRLTVL.

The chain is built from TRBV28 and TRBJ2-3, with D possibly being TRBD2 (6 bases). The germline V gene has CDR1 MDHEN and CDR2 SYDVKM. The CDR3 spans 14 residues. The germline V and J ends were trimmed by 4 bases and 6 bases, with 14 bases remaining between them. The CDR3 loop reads CASSSPGGEDTQYF. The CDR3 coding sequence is TGTGCCAGCAGTTCACCCGGGGGTGAGGATACGCAGTATTTT.

The CDR3 DNA is TGTGCCAGTAGTATAAACAGGGGCCAAGAGACCCAGTACTTC. Protein: CASSINRGQETQYF. The chain couples TRBV19 to TRBJ2-5; 7 bases map to TRBD1. CDR3 length equals 14 residues. The germline gives CDR1 LNHDA, CDR2 SQIVND (reference sequence). Trimming cost V 2 bases and J 1 base; bases outside gene matches: 1.

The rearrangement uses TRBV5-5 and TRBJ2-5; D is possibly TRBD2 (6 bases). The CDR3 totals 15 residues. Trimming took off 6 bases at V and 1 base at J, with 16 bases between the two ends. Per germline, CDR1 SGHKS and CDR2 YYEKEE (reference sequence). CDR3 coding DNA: TGTGCCAGCATTTTCTCGGGGGACCCCCAAGAGACCCAGTACTTC. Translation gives CASIFSGDPQETQYF.

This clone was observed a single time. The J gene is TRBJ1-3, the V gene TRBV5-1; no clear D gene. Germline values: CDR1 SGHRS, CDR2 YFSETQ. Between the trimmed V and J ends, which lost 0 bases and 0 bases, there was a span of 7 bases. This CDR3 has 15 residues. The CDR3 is CASSLAAVSGNTIYF. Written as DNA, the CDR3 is TGCGCCAGCAGCTTGGCCGCAGTCTCTGGAAACACCATATATTTT.